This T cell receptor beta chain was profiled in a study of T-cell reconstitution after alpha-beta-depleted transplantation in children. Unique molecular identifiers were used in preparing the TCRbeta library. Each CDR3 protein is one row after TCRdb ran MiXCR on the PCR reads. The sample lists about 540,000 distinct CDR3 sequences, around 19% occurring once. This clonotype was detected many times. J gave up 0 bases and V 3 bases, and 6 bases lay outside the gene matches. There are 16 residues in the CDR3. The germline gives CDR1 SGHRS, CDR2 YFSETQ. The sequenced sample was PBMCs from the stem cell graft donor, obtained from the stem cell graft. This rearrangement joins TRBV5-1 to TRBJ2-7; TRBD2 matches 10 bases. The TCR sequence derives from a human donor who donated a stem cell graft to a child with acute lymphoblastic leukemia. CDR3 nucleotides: TGCGCCAGCAGCTCCAAACTAGCGGGGATCTCCTACGAGCAGTACTTC. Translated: CASSSKLAGISYEQYF. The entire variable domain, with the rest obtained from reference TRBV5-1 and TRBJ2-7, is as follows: KAGVTQTPRYLIKTRGQQVTLSCSPISGHRSVSWYQQTPGQGLQFLFEYFSETQRNKGNFPGRFSGRQFSNSRSEMNVSTLELGDSALYLCASSSKLAGISYEQYFGPGTRLTVT.